A few counts support the clone carrying this T cell receptor beta chain. Its specificity is unknown. A second PCR, run for about 7 to 12 cycles, used a sample-barcoded 5' primer plus a J-beta primer mix. TCRdb analysed the 5' RACE reads with MiXCR anew, one entry per CDR3 protein. Counted here are hundreds of thousands of distinct CDR3 sequences, 58% occurring once; the ten biggest clones make up approximately 23%. These data come from a study of blood T cells in healthy people across ages. Unmatched junction bases numbered 7, after V lost 4 bases and J lost 7 bases. The CDR3 runs to 14 residues. Germline V gene lookup returns CDR1 SGHTA and CDR2 FQGNSA. Findings of the study overall: Greater diversity and more naive CD4+ cells were seen in long-lived donors than in aged donors. Because sorting was not performed, PBMCs prevented conclusive naive versus antigen-experienced comparison.

The study isolated at least 6.5 million PBMCs from each sample. Sample: blood. The chain is built from TRBV7-2 and TRBJ2-1; 7 nucleotides line up with TRBD2. This TCR was sampled from a man in his thirties or forties in good health. The CDR3 is CASSSRTSVNEQFF. The CDR3 DNA follows: TGTGCCAGCAGCTCGAGGACTAGTGTTAATGAGCAGTTCTTC.